The source of this T cell receptor (beta chain) is a study of T-cell memory formation after mild COVID-19. Study in general: TCR clusters were mostly confined to one donor each.

TCRdb analysed the 5' RACE reads with MiXCR anew, one entry per CDR3 protein. The sample has 200,000 to 300,000 distinct CDR3 sequences, approximately 10% seen once. Germline CDR1 reads MGHRA; CDR2 reads YSYEKL. V was clipped by 3 bases and J by 0 bases, with 21 bases between them. This CDR3 is 20 amino acids long. Source material: PBMCs or a T cell subset sorted from them (not recorded which). The receptor was isolated from a man between 18 and 35 years old who had mild COVID-19 (a few samples of this study predate the infection). Cell type and time point are not known. The rearrangement joins TRBV4-1 to TRBJ2-6; D gene ambiguous. Here the CDR3 reads CASSHPSPKKINSGANVLTF. DNA for the CDR3: TGCGCCAGCAGCCACCCTTCCCCGAAAAAAATCAACTCTGGGGCCAACGTCCTGACTTTC.